This record concerns one T cell receptor beta chain sequence. Its antigen is not identified. These data belong to a study of cytotoxic CD8 clonotypes in ibrutinib-treated CLL. Study conclusions and caveats: Clonality correlated strongly with circulating CD8+ T cells and exceeded age-matched healthy donors at baseline. Public clonotypes proved infrequent, and on treatment they shrank or remained steady. Clonality increased at ibrutinib response, then returned toward baseline at progression.

Data came from immunoSEQ multiplex PCR; TCRdb stores just in-frame clones and leaves some out. The data show some 170,000 clones, approximately 91% seen once. This CDR3 contains 12 residues. The ends lost 8 bases at V and 10 bases at J; junction bases unmatched: 6. CDR1 is MNHEY, CDR2 SVGAGI, per germline. The chain links TRBV6-5 to TRBJ2-1; the match to TRBD2 covers 9 bases. The TCR sequence derives from a human donor with chronic lymphocytic leukemia. The specimen comprised PBMCs, sampled at disease progression, from a patient treated with ibrutinib. The DNA of the CDR3 is TGTGCCAGCCATGGGCTAGCGGGGGAGCAGTTCTTC. Amino acid sequence: CASHGLAGEQFF.